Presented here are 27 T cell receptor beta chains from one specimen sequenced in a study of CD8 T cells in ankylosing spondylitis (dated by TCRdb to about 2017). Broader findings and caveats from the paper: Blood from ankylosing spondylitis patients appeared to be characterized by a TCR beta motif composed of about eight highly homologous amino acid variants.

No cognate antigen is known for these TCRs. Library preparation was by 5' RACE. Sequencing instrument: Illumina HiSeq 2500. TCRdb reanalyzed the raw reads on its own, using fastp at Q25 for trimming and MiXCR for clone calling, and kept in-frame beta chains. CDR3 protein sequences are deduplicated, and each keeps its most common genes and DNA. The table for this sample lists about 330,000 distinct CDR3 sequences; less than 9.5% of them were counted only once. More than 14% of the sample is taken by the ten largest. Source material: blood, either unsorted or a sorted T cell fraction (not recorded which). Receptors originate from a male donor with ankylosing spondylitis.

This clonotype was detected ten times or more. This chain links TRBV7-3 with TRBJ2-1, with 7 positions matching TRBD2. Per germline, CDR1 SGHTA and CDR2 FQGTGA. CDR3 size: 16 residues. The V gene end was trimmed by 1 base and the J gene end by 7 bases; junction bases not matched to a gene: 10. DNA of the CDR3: TGTGCCAGCAGCTTAAAAGCTCGACGGGGAGGGAATGAGCAGTTCTTC. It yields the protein CASSLKARRGGNEQFF. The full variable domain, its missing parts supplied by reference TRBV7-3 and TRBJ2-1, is GAGVSQTPSNKVTEKGKYVELRCDPISGHTALYWYRQSLGQGPEFLIYFQGTGAADDSGLPNDRFFAVRPEGSVSTLKIQRTERGDSAVYLCASSLKARRGGNEQFFGPGTRLTVL.

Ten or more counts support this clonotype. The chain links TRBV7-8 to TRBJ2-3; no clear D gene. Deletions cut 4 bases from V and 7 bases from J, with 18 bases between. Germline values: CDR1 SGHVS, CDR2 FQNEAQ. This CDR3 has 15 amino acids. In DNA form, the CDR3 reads TGTGCCAGCAGCTCGAGGACCGACCTGGGTTATACGCAGTATTTT. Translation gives CASSSRTDLGYTQYF.

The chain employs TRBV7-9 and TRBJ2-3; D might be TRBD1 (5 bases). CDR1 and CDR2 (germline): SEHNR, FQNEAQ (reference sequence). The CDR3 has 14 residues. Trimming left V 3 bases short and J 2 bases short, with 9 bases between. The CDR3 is CASSFRVSTDTQYF. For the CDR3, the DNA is TGTGCCAGCAGCTTCAGGGTGTCCACAGATACGCAGTATTTT.

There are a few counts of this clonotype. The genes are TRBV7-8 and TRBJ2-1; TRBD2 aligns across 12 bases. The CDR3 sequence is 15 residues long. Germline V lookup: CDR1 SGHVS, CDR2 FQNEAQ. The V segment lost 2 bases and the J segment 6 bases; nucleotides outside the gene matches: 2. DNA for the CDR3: TGTGCCAGCAGCTTAAGGACTAGCGGGGTCAATGAGCAGTTCTTC. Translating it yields CASSLRTSGVNEQFF. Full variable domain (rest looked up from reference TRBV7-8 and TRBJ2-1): GAGVSQSPRYKVAKRGQDVALRCDPISGHVSLFWYQQALGQGPEFLTYFQNEAQLDKSGLPSDRFFAERPEGSVSTLKIQRTQQEDSAVYLCASSLRTSGVNEQFFGPGTRLTVL.

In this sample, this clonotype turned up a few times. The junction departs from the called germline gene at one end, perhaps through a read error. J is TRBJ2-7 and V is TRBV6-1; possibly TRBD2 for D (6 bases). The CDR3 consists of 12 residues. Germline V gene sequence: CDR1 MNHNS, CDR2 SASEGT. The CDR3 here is CASREAGDEQYF. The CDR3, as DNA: TGTGCCAGCAGGGAAGCGGGTGACGAGCAGTACTTC.

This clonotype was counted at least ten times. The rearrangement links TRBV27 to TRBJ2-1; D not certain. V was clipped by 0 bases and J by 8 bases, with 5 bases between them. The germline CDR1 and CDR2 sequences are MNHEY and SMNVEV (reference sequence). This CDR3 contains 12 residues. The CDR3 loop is CASSLSGDEQFF. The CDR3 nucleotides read TGTGCCAGCAGTTTATCAGGTGATGAGCAGTTCTTC.

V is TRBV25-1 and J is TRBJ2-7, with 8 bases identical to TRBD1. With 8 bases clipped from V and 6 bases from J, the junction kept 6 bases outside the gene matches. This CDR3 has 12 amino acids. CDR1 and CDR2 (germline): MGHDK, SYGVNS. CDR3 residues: CASGDRSSEQYF. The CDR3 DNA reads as TGTGCCAGCGGGGACAGGTCGAGCGAGCAGTACTTC.

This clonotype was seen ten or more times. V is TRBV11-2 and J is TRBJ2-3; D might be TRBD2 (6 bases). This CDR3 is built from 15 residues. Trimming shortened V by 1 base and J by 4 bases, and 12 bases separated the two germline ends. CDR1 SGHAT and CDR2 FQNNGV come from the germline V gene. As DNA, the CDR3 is TGTGCCAGCAGCTTAGCAGCACTAGCTGCAGATACGCAGTATTTT. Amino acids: CASSLAALAADTQYF.

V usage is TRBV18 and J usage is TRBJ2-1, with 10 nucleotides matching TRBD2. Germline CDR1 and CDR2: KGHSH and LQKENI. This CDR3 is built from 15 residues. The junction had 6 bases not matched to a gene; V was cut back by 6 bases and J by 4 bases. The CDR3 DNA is TGTGCCAGCTCGCCTACTAGCGGGAAGTACAATGAGCAGTTCTTC. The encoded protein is CASSPTSGKYNEQFF.

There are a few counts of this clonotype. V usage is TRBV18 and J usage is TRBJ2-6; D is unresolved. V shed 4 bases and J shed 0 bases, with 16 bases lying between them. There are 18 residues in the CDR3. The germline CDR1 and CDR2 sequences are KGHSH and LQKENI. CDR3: CASSHRLAGPSGANVLTF. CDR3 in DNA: TGTGCCAGCTCACACCGGTTGGCAGGACCCTCTGGGGCCAACGTCCTGACTTTC.

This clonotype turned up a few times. CDR3 residues: CASSIWVFEGKFF. The CDR3 nucleotides are TGTGCCAGTAGTATATGGGTCTTCGAGGGGAAGTTCTTC. This chain uses TRBV19 with TRBJ2-1; D tentatively fits TRBD1 or TRBD2 (5 bases each). The germline gives CDR1 LNHDA, CDR2 SQIVND (reference sequence). The ends were cut back, 2 bases at V and 14 bases at J, with 16 bases in the middle. The CDR3 extends over 13 amino acids.

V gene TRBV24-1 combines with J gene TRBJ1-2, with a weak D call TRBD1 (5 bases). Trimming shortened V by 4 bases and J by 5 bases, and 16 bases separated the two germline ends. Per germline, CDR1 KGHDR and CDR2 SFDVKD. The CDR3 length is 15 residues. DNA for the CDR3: TGTGCCACCAGTGACCCGACAGAAGGGGAATATGGCTACACCTTC. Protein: CATSDPTEGEYGYTF.

Here the CDR3 reads CASTPRITDTQYF. CDR3 DNA: TGTGCCAGCACCCCGAGGATCACAGATACGCAGTATTTT. The J gene is TRBJ2-3, the V gene TRBV5-6; D gene unclear. This CDR3 contains 13 residues. Germline assignment: CDR1 SGHDT and CDR2 YYEEEE. V dropped 6 bases and J dropped 2 bases, with 10 bases sitting between them.

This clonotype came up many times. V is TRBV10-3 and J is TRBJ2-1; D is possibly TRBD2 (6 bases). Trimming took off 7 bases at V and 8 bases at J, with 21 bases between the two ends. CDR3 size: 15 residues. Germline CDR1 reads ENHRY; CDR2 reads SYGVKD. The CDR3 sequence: CAIKSPGLAPDEQFF. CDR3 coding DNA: TGTGCCATCAAGTCCCCGGGACTCGCCCCCGATGAGCAGTTCTTC.

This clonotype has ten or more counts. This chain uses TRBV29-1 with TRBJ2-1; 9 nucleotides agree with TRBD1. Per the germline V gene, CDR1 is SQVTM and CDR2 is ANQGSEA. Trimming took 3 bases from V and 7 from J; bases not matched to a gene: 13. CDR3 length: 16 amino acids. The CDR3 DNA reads TGCAGCGTTGAGTCCGGGACAGGGCTTCTTCGAAATGAGCAGTTCTTC. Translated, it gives CSVESGTGLLRNEQFF.

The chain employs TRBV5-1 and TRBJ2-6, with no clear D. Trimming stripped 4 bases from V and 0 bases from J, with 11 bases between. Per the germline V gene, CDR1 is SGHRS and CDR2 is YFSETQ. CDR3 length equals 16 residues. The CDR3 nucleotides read TGCGCCAGCAGCCTACCCCCATACTCTGGGGCCAACGTCCTGACTTTC. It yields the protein CASSLPPYSGANVLTF. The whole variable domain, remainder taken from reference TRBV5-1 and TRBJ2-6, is KAGVTQTPRYLIKTRGQQVTLSCSPISGHRSVSWYQQTPGQGLQFLFEYFSETQRNKGNFPGRFSGRQFSNSRSEMNVSTLELGDSALYLCASSLPPYSGANVLTFGAGSRLTVL.

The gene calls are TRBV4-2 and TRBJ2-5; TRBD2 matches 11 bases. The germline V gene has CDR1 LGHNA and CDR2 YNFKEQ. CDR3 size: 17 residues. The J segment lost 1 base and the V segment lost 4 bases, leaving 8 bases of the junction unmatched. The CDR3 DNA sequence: TGTGCCAGCAGCCCCAGACGACTAGCGGGAACCCAAGAGACCCAGTACTTC. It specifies CASSPRRLAGTQETQYF.

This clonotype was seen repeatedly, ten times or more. The CDR3: CASRLPWDDTEAFF. The CDR3 bases are TGTGCCAGCAGGCTGCCGTGGGACGACACTGAAGCTTTCTTT. The chain links TRBV12-3 or TRBV12-4 to TRBJ1-1, with D perhaps TRBD1 (5 bases). The V gene lost 6 bases and the J gene lost 3 bases, with 14 bases spanning the gap. The CDR3 totals 14 residues.

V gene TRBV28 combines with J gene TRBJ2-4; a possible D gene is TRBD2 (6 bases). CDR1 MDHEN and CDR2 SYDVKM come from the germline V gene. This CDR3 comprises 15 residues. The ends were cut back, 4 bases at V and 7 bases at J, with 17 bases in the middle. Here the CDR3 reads CASSSAGRRMNIQYF. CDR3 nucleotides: TGTGCCAGCAGTTCTGCGGGACGCAGGATGAACATTCAGTACTTC.

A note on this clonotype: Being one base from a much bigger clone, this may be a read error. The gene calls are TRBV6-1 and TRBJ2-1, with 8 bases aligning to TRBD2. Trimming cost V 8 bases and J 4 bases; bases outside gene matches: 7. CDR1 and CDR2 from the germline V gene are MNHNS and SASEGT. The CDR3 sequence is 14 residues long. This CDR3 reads CASQLTGGYNEQFF. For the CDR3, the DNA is TGTGCCAGCCAACTAACGGGAGGGTACAATGAGCAGTTCTTC.

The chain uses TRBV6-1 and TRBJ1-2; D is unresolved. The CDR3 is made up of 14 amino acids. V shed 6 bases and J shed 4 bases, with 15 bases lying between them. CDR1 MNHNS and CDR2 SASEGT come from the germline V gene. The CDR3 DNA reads TGTGCCAGCAGGACACGGGCCAACGCCTATGGCTACACCTTC. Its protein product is CASRTRANAYGYTF.

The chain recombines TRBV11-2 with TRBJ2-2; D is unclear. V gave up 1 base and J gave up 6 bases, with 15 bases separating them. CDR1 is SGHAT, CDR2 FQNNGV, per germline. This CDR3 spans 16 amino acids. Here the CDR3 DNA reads TGTGCCAGCAGCTTAGCCCCCCATATAGGTCCCGGGGAGCTGTTTTTT. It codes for CASSLAPHIGPGELFF.

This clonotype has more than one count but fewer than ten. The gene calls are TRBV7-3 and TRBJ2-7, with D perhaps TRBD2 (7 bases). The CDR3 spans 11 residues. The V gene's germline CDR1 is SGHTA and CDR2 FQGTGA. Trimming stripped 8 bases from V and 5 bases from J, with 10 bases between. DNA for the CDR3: TGTGCCAGCGGGAGGGGGGACGAGCAGTACTTC. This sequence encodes CASGRGDEQYF.

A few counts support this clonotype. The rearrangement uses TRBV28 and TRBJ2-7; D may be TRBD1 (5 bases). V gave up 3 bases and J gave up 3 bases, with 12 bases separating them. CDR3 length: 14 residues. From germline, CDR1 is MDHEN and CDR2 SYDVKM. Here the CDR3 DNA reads TGTGCCAGCAGTTTGGTCGCAGGGCACTACGAGCAGTACTTC. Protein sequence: CASSLVAGHYEQYF.

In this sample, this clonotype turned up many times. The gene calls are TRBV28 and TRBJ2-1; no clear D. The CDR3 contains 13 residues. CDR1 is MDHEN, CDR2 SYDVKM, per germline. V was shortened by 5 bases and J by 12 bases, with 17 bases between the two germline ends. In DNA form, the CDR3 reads TGTGCCAGCAGTCAGGCACGACACATCCCGCAGTTCTTC. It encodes CASSQARHIPQFF.

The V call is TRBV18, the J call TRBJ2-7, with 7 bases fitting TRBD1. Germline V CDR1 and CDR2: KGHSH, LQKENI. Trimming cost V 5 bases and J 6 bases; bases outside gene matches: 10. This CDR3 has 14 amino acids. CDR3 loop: CASSSRDSSVEQYF. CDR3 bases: TGTGCCAGCTCATCCCGGGACAGTTCGGTCGAGCAGTACTTC.

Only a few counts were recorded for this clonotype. The CDR3 bases are TGTGCCAGCAGCCAGATGAAAGTATTCCAAGAGACCCAGTACTTC. This translates into CASSQMKVFQETQYF. The chain employs TRBV3-1 and TRBJ2-5; no definite D call. The CDR3 length is 15 residues. CDR1 and CDR2 (germline): LGHDT, YNNKEL (reference sequence). V was shortened by 3 bases and J by 1 base, with 12 bases between the two germline ends.